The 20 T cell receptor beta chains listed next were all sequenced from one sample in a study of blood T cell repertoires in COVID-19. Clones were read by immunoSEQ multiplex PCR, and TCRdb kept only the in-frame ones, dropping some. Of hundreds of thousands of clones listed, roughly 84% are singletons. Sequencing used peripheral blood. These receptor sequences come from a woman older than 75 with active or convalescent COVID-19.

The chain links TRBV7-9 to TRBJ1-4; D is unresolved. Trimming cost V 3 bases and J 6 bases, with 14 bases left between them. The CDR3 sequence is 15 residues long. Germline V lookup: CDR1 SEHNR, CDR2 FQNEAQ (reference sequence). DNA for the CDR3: TGTGCCAGCAGCTTTAGCACCCTCAAGCATGAAAAACTGTTTTTT. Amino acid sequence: CASSFSTLKHEKLFF.

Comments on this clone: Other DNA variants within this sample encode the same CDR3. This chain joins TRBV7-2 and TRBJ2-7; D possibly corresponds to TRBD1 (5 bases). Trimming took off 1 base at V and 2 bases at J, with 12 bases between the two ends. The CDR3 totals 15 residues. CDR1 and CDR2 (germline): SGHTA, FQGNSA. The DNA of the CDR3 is TGTGCCAGCAGCTTAGGCCAGGGTTCAACCTACGAGCAGTACTTC. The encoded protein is CASSLGQGSTYEQYF. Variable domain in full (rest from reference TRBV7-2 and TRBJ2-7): GAGVSQSPSNKVTEKGKDVELRCDPISGHTALYWYRQSLGQGLEFLIYFQGNSAPDKSGLPSDRFSAERTGGSVSTLTIQRTQQEDSAVYLCASSLGQGSTYEQYFGPGTRLTVT.

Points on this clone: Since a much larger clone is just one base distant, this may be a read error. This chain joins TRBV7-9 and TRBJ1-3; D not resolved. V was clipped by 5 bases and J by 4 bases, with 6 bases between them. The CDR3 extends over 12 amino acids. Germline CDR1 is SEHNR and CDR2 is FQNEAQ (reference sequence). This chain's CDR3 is CASSLQGNTIYF. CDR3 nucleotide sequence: TGTGCCAGCAGCCTACAGGGAAACACCATATATTTT.

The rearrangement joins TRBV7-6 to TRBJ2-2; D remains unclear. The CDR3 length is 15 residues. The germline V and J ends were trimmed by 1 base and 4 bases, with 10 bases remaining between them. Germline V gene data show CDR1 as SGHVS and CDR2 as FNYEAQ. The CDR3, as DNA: TGTGCCAGCAGCTTAGATAGACCGGGCACCGGGGAGCTGTTTTTT. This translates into CASSLDRPGTGELFF. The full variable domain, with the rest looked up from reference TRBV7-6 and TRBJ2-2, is GAGVSQSPRYKVTKRGQDVALRCDPISGHVSLYWYRQALGQGPEFLTYFNYEAQQDKSGLPNDRFSAERPEGSISTLTIQRTEQRDSAMYRCASSLDRPGTGELFFGEGSRLTVL.

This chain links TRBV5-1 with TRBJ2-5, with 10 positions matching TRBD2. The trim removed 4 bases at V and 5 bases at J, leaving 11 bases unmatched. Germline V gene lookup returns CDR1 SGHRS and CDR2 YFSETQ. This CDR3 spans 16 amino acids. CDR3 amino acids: CASSNRGSGGAETQYF. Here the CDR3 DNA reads TGCGCCAGCAGCAACCGCGGAAGCGGGGGGGCTGAGACCCAGTACTTC.

Written as DNA, the CDR3 is TGTGCCAGTAGTATTCCGGCAGGGGGAAGCAATCAGCCCCAGCATTTT. Translating gives CASSIPAGGSNQPQHF. This chain uses TRBV19 with TRBJ1-5; 7 nucleotides match TRBD1. Germline values: CDR1 LNHDA, CDR2 SQIVND (reference sequence). CDR3 length: 16 residues. The V and J ends lost 3 bases and 1 base, in that order; junction bases with no gene match: 6.

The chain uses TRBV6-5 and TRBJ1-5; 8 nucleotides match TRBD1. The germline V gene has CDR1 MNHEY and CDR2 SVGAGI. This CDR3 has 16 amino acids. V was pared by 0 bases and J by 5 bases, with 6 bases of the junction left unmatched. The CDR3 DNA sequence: TGTGCCAGCAGTTACTCGCCCAGGGGGCGCGATCAGCCCCAGCATTTT. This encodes CASSYSPRGRDQPQHF.

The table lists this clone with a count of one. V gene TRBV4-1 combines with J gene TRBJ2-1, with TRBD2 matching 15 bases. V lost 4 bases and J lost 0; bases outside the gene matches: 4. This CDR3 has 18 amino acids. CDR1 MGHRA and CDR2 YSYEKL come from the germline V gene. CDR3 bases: TGCGCCAGCAGCCCCGGACTAGCGGGGGGGCGCTCCTACAATGAGCAGTTCTTC. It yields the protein CASSPGLAGGRSYNEQFF.

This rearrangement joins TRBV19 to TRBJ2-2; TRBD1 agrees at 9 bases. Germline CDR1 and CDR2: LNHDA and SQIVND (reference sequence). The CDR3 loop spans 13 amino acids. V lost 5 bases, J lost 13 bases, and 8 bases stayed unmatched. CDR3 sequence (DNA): TGTGCCAGTAGTTCGGAACAGGGGGCGAGGCTGTTTTTT. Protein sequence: CASSSEQGARLFF.

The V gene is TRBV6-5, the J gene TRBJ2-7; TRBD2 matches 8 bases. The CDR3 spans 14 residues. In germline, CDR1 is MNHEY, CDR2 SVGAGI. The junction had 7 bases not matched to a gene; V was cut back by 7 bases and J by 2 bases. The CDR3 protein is CASKNSGTAYEQYF. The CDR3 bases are TGTGCCAGCAAAAATAGCGGGACGGCCTACGAGCAGTACTTC.

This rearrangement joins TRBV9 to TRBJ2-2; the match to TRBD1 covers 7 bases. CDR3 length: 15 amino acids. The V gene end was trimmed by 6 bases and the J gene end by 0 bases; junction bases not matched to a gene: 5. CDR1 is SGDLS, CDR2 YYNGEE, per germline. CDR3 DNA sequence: TGTGCCAGCAACGTCGGGACAGCGAACACCGGGGAGCTGTTTTTT. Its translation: CASNVGTANTGELFF.

In DNA, the CDR3 is TGCGCCAGCAGCCTCAGGGGAACGGATACGCAGTATTTT. Translated, it gives CASSLRGTDTQYF. This chain links TRBV4-1 with TRBJ2-3, with D possibly matching TRBD1 (6 bases). There are 13 residues in the CDR3. V was cut by 4 bases and J by 6 bases, with 11 bases left in between. Germline-derived CDR1 and CDR2 are MGHRA and YSYEKL.

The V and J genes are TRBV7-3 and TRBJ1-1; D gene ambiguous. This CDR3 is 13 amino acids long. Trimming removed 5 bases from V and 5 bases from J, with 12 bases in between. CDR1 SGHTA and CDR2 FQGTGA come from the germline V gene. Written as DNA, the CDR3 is TGTGCCAGCAGCGGGCTCGGCGGGACTGAAGCTTTCTTT. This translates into CASSGLGGTEAFF. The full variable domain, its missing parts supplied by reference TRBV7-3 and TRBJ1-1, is GAGVSQTPSNKVTEKGKYVELRCDPISGHTALYWYRQSLGQGPEFLIYFQGTGAADDSGLPNDRFFAVRPEGSVSTLKIQRTERGDSAVYLCASSGLGGTEAFFGQGTRLTVV.

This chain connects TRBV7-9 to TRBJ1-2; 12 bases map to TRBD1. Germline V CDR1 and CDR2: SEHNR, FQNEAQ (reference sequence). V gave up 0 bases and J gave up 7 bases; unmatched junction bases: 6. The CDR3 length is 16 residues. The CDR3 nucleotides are TGTGCCAGCAGCTTAGCCTTGGTGGGACAGGGGGCTGGCTACACCTTC. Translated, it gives CASSLALVGQGAGYTF.

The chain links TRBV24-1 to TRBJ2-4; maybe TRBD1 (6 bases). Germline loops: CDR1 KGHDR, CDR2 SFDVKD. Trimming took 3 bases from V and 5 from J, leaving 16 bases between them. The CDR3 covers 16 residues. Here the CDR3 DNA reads TGTGCCACCAGTGATGCTCGCAGGGGTGGTCAAAACATTCAGTACTTC. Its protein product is CATSDARRGGQNIQYF.

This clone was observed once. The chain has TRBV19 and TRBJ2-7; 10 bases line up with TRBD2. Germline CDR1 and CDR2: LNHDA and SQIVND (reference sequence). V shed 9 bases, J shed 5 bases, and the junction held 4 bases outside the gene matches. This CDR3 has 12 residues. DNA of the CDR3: TGTGCCAGCGGGACTAGCGTTCACGAGCAGTACTTC. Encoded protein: CASGTSVHEQYF.

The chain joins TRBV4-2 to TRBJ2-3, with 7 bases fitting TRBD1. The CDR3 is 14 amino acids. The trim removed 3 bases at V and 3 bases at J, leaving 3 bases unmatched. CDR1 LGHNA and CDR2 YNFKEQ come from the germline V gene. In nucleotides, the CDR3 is TGTGCCAGCAGCCAGGGACAGAGGACAGATACGCAGTATTTT. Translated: CASSQGQRTDTQYF.

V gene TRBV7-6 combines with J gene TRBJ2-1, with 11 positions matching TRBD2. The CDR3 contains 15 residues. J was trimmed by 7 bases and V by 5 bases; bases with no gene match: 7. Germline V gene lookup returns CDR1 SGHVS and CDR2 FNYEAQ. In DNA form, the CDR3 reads TGTGCCAGCAGCAATAGCGGGAGGGCAGTAAATGAGCAGTTCTTC. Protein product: CASSNSGRAVNEQFF.

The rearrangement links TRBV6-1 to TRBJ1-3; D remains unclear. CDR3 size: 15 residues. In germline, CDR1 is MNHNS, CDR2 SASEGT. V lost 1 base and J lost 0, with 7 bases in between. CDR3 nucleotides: TGTGCCAGCAGTGAAGACATCCACTCTGGAAACACCATATATTTT. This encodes CASSEDIHSGNTIYF.

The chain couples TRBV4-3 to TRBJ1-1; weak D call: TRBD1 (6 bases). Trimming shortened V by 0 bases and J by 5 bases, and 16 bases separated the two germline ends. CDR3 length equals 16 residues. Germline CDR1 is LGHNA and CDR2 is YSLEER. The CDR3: CASSQDRGGLTTEAFF. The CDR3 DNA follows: TGCGCCAGCAGCCAAGATCGCGGGGGGCTTACTACTGAAGCTTTCTTT.